This T cell receptor (beta chain) was sequenced during a study of technical replicates of blood from a handful of donors. Trimming removed 4 bases from V and 5 bases from J, with 11 bases in between. Germline CDR1 SQVTM, CDR2 ANQGSEA. The CDR3 runs to 13 residues. The protocol was immunoSEQ multiplex PCR, while the TCRdb copy is restricted to in-frame clones and leaves out a portion. The sample records 55,000 to 60,000 clones, 93% being singletons. The source material was PBMCs. This TCR was sampled from a human donor in good health. Some clones in this sample may be carry-over from other donors' samples. V gene TRBV29-1 combines with J gene TRBJ1-4, with D perhaps matching TRBD1 (5 bases). The CDR3 protein is CSVVGGRNEKLFF. Here the CDR3 DNA reads TGCAGCGTTGTCGGGGGACGGAATGAAAAACTGTTTTTT.